The entry below describes one T cell receptor beta chain. Described time point: newly diagnosed GD, antithyroid drugs for less than 3 months. The authors made the TCR library using RNA they extracted from PBMCs. This sample was included in a study of regulatory T cells in long-lasting Graves disease. Sequencing libraries for TCR beta were prepared with iRepertoire HTBI primers and Arm-PCR of CDR3 regions. TCRdb called the multiplex PCR reads again in MiXCR, with one record for every CDR3 protein. This table has fewer than 550,000 distinct CDR3 sequences, less than 20% appearing once. The V end lost 6 bases, the J end lost 6 bases, and 19 bases lay between the germline ends. The germline V gene encodes CDR1 MNHEY and CDR2 SMNVEV (reference sequence). This CDR3 has 15 amino acids. These data also formed part of another study, on T cells in Graves' hyperthyroidism and ophthalmopathy. That source notes: The HTBI primer set was used in a first-round RT-PCR of the TCR CDR3. The authors' 13 V-J model separated ophthalmopathy from stable hyperthyroidism.

The specimen comprised peripheral blood mononuclear cells (PBMCs), sampled at new diagnosis, from a patient treated with antithyroid drugs. The chain uses TRBV27 and TRBJ2-3; unclear D gene. The TCR was taken from a young woman with Graves disease. CDR3: CASRVLAGGRDTQYF. The CDR3 DNA sequence: TGTGCCAGCAGGGTTCTTGCAGGTGGACGTGATACGCAGTATTTT.